The 24 T cell receptor beta chains given below trace back to one sample, sequenced in a study of cytomegalovirus exposure and HLA in healthy donors. PCR involved 60 Vbeta and 13 Jbeta primers. Clones were read by immunoSEQ multiplex PCR, and TCRdb kept only the in-frame ones, dropping some. The table includes 80,000 to 100,000 clones, more than 60% detected once. The material sequenced was PBMCs. The source of these receptors is a man in his fifties in good health and CMV-seronegative.

Only a few counts were recorded for this clone. This chain joins TRBV6-5 and TRBJ1-2; 7 nucleotides line up with TRBD1. V lost 6 bases and J lost 2; bases outside the gene matches: 3. This CDR3 spans 13 amino acids. The germline V gene encodes CDR1 MNHEY and CDR2 SVGAGI. The chain's CDR3 is CASRIGGNYGYTF. DNA for the CDR3: TGTGCCAGCAGGATAGGGGGCAACTATGGCTACACCTTC.

This clone occurred a few times. The rearrangement links TRBV29-1 to TRBJ1-5, with TRBD1 identical over 8 bases. Germline CDR1 reads SQVTM; CDR2 reads ANQGSEA. Trimming at V came to 7 bases and at J to 0 bases, leaving 5 bases not matched to a gene. The CDR3 loop spans 14 amino acids. The CDR3 protein is CSAVTGDSNQPQHF. CDR3 nucleotides: TGCAGCGCCGTGACAGGGGATAGCAATCAGCCCCAGCATTTT.

The V and J genes are TRBV11-3 and TRBJ2-3, with a weak D call TRBD1 (6 bases). From germline, CDR1 is SGHNT and CDR2 YENEEA. This CDR3 has 15 amino acids. V was pared by 6 bases and J by 2 bases, with 15 bases between. CDR3 nucleotide sequence: TGTGCCAGCAGTTCAATCGACAGGAACACAGATACGCAGTATTTT. It specifies CASSSIDRNTDTQYF.

V and J are TRBV27 and TRBJ2-7; 11 positions agree with TRBD2. Germline V gene data show CDR1 as MNHEY and CDR2 as SMNVEV (reference sequence). The CDR3 has 17 amino acids. V trimming: 3 bases; J trimming: 3 bases; junction bases outside the gene matches: 10. CDR3 nucleotide sequence: TGTGCCAGCAGTTTCCGCTCCACTAGCGGGGGTTTCTACGAGCAGTACTTC. It yields the protein CASSFRSTSGGFYEQYF.

The genes are TRBV2 and TRBJ1-5; 10 bases map to TRBD1. CDR1 is SNHLY, CDR2 FYNNEI, per germline. CDR3 length equals 15 residues. With V trimmed by 8 bases and J by 4 bases, 8 bases remained unmatched. The CDR3 loop is CASGREGQGNQPQHF. CDR3 in DNA: TGTGCCAGCGGCCGCGAGGGACAGGGGAATCAGCCCCAGCATTTT.

The genes are TRBV6-1 and TRBJ1-5; a weak D match, TRBD1 (5 bases). V lost 2 bases, J lost 1 base, and 15 bases lay in between. This CDR3 has 17 residues. Germline assignment: CDR1 MNHNS and CDR2 SASEGT. CDR3 nucleotides: TGTGCCAGCAGTGAAAGGGGCGGGGTTCTAAGCAATCAGCCCCAGCATTTT. Residues: CASSERGGVLSNQPQHF.

A few counts support this clone. V gene TRBV6-1 combines with J gene TRBJ1-2; TRBD1 is a possible D gene (5 bases). This CDR3 is 13 amino acids long. Germline assignment: CDR1 MNHNS and CDR2 SASEGT. The V end was cut by 6 bases, the J end by 4 bases, with 12 bases between. CDR3 residues: CASSSAGGYGYTF. In DNA, the CDR3 is TGTGCCAGCAGCTCGGCGGGGGGCTATGGCTACACCTTC.

The chain recombines TRBV27 with TRBJ2-3; 8 nucleotides line up with TRBD2. CDR3 length: 15 amino acids. Per the germline V gene, CDR1 is MNHEY and CDR2 is SMNVEV (reference sequence). J gave up 0 bases and V 6 bases, and 5 bases lay outside the gene matches. The CDR3 region has the DNA TGTGCCAGCAGGCCAGCGGGAGAAAGCACAGATACGCAGTATTTT. This codes for CASRPAGESTDTQYF.

This chain uses TRBV5-4 with TRBJ1-6; no reliable D call. This CDR3 has 14 amino acids. Germline CDR1 is SGHNT and CDR2 is YYREEE (reference sequence). The V and J ends lost 7 bases and 9 bases respectively, with 17 bases between them. As DNA, the CDR3 is TGTGCCAGCGCGGTGTGGGGAGTGGGTTCACCCCTCCACTTT. Translating it yields CASAVWGVGSPLHF.

The chain recombines TRBV27 with TRBJ1-3, with a possible D match to TRBD1 (6 bases). V dropped 6 bases and J dropped 1 base, with 10 bases sitting between them. CDR1 is MNHEY, CDR2 SMNVEV, per germline (reference sequence). The CDR3 consists of 14 residues. The CDR3 region is CASRGGASGNTIYF. In DNA, the CDR3 is TGTGCCAGCAGGGGGGGGGCTTCTGGAAACACCATATATTTT.

The genes are TRBV6-5 and TRBJ1-5, with 9 bases fitting TRBD1. Germline-derived CDR1 and CDR2 are MNHEY and SVGAGI. The CDR3 covers 13 residues. V shed 2 bases, J shed 7 bases, and the junction held 0 bases outside the gene matches. CDR3 sequence reads: CASSYDRGQPQHF. The CDR3 region has the DNA TGTGCCAGCAGTTACGACAGGGGGCAGCCCCAGCATTTT.

The chain joins TRBV5-1 to TRBJ2-7; D is unresolved. Trimming shortened V by 0 bases and J by 2 bases, and 6 bases separated the two germline ends. The germline CDR1 and CDR2 sequences are SGHRS and YFSETQ. There are 13 residues in the CDR3. The CDR3 DNA is TGCGCCAGCAGCTTGGGTCCCACCTACGAGCAGTACTTC. Translating it yields CASSLGPTYEQYF.

The chain joins TRBV10-1 to TRBJ1-1, with 7 bases that match TRBD1. With 2 bases clipped from V and 3 bases from J, the junction kept 3 bases outside the gene matches. CDR1 and CDR2 (germline): WNHNN, SYGVQD (reference sequence). The CDR3 has 14 amino acids. CDR3 sequence: CASSERTGHTEAFF. The CDR3 nucleotides read TGCGCCAGCAGTGAGAGGACAGGTCACACTGAAGCTTTCTTT.

The genes are TRBV28 and TRBJ2-3, with 11 bases fitting TRBD2. J was trimmed by 5 bases and V by 5 bases; bases with no gene match: 9. The CDR3 is 16 residues long. Germline loops: CDR1 MDHEN, CDR2 SYDVKM. The CDR3 region has the DNA TGTGCCAGCAGTCCCCCCAGGCTAGCGGGAGGAGATACGCAGTATTTT. This sequence encodes CASSPPRLAGGDTQYF.

The chain joins TRBV28 to TRBJ2-1; possible D gene TRBD2, 6 bases. V was shortened by 2 bases and J by 2 bases, with 10 bases between the two germline ends. CDR3 size: 15 residues. The germline V gene has CDR1 MDHEN and CDR2 SYDVKM. Written as DNA, the CDR3 is TGTGCCAGCAGTTTACGTCTAGCGCCCTACAATGAGCAGTTCTTC. Translation: CASSLRLAPYNEQFF.

This clone is a singleton in its sample. This sequence joins TRBV11-2 and TRBJ2-1; 11 positions agree with TRBD2. CDR3 length equals 16 residues. V was pared by 5 bases and J by 8 bases, with 11 bases of the junction left unmatched. Germline-derived CDR1 and CDR2 are SGHAT and FQNNGV. The CDR3 region is CASSKKRLAGFHEQFF. DNA of the CDR3: TGTGCCAGCAGCAAAAAAAGACTAGCGGGATTCCATGAGCAGTTCTTC. Variable domain in full (rest from reference TRBV11-2 and TRBJ2-1): EAGVAQSPRYKIIEKRQSVAFWCNPISGHATLYWYQQILGQGPKLLIQFQNNGVVDDSQLPKDRFSAERLKGVDSTLKIQPAKLEDSAVYLCASSKKRLAGFHEQFFGPGTRLTVL.

The chain couples TRBV6-6 to TRBJ2-7; TRBD2 agrees at 12 bases. J gave up 3 bases and V 7 bases, and 4 bases lay outside the gene matches. The CDR3 is made up of 14 amino acids. The germline gives CDR1 MNHNY, CDR2 SVGAGI (reference sequence). CDR3 protein: CASTPGLAGYEQYF. In nucleotides, the CDR3 is TGTGCCAGCACCCCGGGACTAGCGGGCTACGAGCAGTACTTC.

The chain is built from TRBV19 and TRBJ1-3; D gene ambiguous. Trimming pared 4 bases from V and 0 bases from J, leaving 7 bases between. This CDR3 has 14 residues. Germline CDR1 and CDR2: LNHDA and SQIVND (reference sequence). The CDR3 DNA reads as TGTGCCAGTAGTACCCGGGGCTCTGGAAACACCATATATTTT. It yields the protein CASSTRGSGNTIYF.

J is TRBJ2-1 and V is TRBV18; 12 nucleotides line up with TRBD1. Trimming removed 3 bases from V and 6 bases from J; junction bases left unmatched: 12. The length of the CDR3 is 18 residues. From germline, CDR1 is KGHSH and CDR2 LQKENI. The CDR3 sequence is CASSPGQGAGRVSNEQFF. The CDR3 DNA reads as TGTGCCAGCTCACCGGGACAGGGGGCCGGCCGGGTGAGCAATGAGCAGTTCTTC.

The gene calls are TRBV15 and TRBJ2-5, with D unclear. Trimming removed 0 bases at V and 1 base at J, with 9 bases between. Looked up from germline, CDR1 is LNHNV and CDR2 is YYDKDF (reference sequence). CDR3 length equals 15 residues. CDR3 loop: CATSRETMSQETQYF. CDR3 DNA: TGTGCCACCAGCAGAGAAACTATGTCCCAAGAGACCCAGTACTTC.

The chain is built from TRBV6-5 and TRBJ2-6, with D possibly being TRBD1 (5 bases). With 2 bases removed from V and 4 bases from J, the gap between germline ends came to 9 bases. The V gene's germline CDR1 is MNHEY and CDR2 SVGAGI. The length of the CDR3 is 15 residues. The CDR3 region is CASSYTDTGANVLTF. For the CDR3, the DNA is TGTGCCAGCAGTTACACGGACACGGGGGCCAACGTCCTGACTTTC.

In its sample, this clone was seen a few times. The rearrangement links TRBV5-1 to TRBJ2-7; perhaps TRBD1 as D (6 bases). The V gene lost 4 bases and the J gene lost 3 bases, with 14 bases spanning the gap. Germline values: CDR1 SGHRS, CDR2 YFSETQ. There are 14 residues in the CDR3. The CDR3: CASSIRDMNYEQYF. As DNA, the CDR3 is TGCGCCAGCAGCATCCGGGACATGAACTACGAGCAGTACTTC.

This clone was found a few times. The chain recombines TRBV7-9 with TRBJ2-1, with D perhaps matching TRBD1 (5 bases). Per germline, CDR1 SEHNR and CDR2 FQNEAQ (reference sequence). The CDR3 extends over 12 amino acids. V was pared by 3 bases and J by 5 bases, with 5 bases between. The CDR3 nucleotides read TGTGCCAGCAGCTTCAGGGACAATGAGCAGTTCTTC. Its protein product is CASSFRDNEQFF.

The gene calls are TRBV27 and TRBJ2-7, with TRBD2 identical over 8 bases. CDR3 size: 15 residues. CDR1 and CDR2 from the germline V gene are MNHEY and SMNVEV (reference sequence). Trimming cost V 3 bases and J 0 bases; bases outside gene matches: 4. CDR3 amino acids: CASSFGGGSSYEQYF. In DNA, the CDR3 is TGTGCCAGCAGTTTCGGGGGGGGAAGCTCCTACGAGCAGTACTTC.